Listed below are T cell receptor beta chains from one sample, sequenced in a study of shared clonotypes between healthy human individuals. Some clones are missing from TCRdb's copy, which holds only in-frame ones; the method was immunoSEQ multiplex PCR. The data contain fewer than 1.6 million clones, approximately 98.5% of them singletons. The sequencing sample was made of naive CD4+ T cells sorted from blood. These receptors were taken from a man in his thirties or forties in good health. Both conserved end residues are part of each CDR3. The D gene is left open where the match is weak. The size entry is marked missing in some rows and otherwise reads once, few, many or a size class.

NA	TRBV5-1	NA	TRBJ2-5	CASSSAGGAHPETQYF	TGCGCCAGCAGCTCGGCCGGAGGGGCGCATCCAGAGACCCAGTACTTC
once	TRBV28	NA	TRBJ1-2	CASSLGQARGSYGYTF	TGTGCCAGCAGTTTAGGGCAGGCAAGGGGGTCCTATGGCTACACCTTC
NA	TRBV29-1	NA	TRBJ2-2	CSVGSGQNTGELFF	TGCAGCGTGGGCTCGGGACAGAACACCGGGGAGCTGTTTTTT
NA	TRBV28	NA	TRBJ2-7	CASSLSGGTYEQYF	TGTGCCAGCAGTTTATCCGGGGGAACCTACGAGCAGTACTTC
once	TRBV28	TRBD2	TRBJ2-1	CASSGGSVDEQFF	TGTGCCAGCAGCGGCGGGAGTGTCGATGAGCAGTTCTTC
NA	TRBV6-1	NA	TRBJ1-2	CASSESGRDYGYTF	TGTGCCAGCAGTGAATCGGGGCGCGACTATGGCTACACCTTC
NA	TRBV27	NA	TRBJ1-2	CASSFMAGFYGYTF	TGTGCCAGCAGTTTCATGGCGGGGTTCTATGGCTACACCTTC
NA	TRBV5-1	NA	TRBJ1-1	CASSSDRLNTEAFF	TGCGCCAGCAGCTCGGACAGACTCAACACTGAAGCTTTCTTT
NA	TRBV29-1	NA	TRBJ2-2	CSGRDTGELFF	TGCAGCGGACGGGACACCGGGGAGCTGTTTTTT
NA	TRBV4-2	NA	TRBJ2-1	CASSKQPPTSGLSYNEQFF	TGTGCCAGCAGCAAACAGCCCCCTACTTCGGGCCTCTCCTACAATGAGCAGTTCTTC
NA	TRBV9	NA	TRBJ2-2	CASSVAQGRVELFF	TGTGCCAGCAGCGTCGCACAGGGTCGGGTGGAGCTGTTTTTT
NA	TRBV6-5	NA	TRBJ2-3	CASSYSEVGVDTQYF	TGTGCCAGCAGTTACTCCGAGGTGGGGGTAGATACGCAGTATTTT
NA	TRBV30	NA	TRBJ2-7	CAWSREYEQYF	TGTGCCTGGAGTAGGGAATACGAGCAGTACTTC
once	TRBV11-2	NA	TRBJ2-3	CASSLVLSGSTDTQYF	TGTGCCAGCAGCTTAGTTCTGTCAGGTTCCACAGATACGCAGTATTTT
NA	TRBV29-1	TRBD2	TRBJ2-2	CSVVRLAGGLAGELFF	TGCAGCGTTGTCAGGCTAGCGGGAGGTCTTGCCGGGGAGCTGTTTTTT
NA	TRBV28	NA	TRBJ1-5	CASSGDSNQPQHF	TGTGCCAGCAGTGGAGATAGCAATCAGCCCCAGCATTTT
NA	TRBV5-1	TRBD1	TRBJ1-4	CASSSGQGGEKLFF	TGCGCCAGCAGCTCGGGACAGGGTGGTGAAAAACTGTTTTTT
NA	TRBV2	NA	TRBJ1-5	CASSDSNNQPQHF	TGTGCCAGCAGTGACTCGAACAATCAGCCCCAGCATTTT
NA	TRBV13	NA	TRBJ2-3	CASSPRSGLARNTDTQYF	TGTGCCAGCAGCCCAAGAAGCGGGCTAGCGCGAAACACAGATACGCAGTATTTT
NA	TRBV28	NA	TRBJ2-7	CASSTLGFRDYEQYF	TGTGCCAGCAGTACGCTAGGGTTCAGAGACTACGAGCAGTACTTC
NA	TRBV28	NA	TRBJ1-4	CASSRGGANEKLFF	TGTGCCAGCAGTCGCGGTGGGGCTAATGAAAAACTGTTTTTT
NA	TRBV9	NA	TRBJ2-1	CASSPHGVFHGAFEIEQFF	TGTGCCAGCAGCCCCCACGGCGTCTTCCACGGGGCCTTTGAGATCGAGCAGTTCTTC
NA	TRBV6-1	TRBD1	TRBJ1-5	CATCAGTGWNQPQHF	TGTGCCACTTGCGCCGGGACAGGGTGGAATCAGCCCCAGCATTTT
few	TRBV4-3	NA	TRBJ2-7	CASSQEVRTDEQYF	TGCGCCAGCAGCCAAGAGGTCCGGACTGACGAGCAGTACTTC
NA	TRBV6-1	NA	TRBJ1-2	CASSESRPVLGYTF	TGTGCCAGCAGTGAATCCAGGCCGGTACTTGGCTACACCTTC
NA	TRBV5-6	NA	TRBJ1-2	CASSLVSPNYGYTF	TGTGCCAGCAGCTTGGTTTCTCCCAACTATGGCTACACCTTC
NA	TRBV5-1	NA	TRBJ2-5	CASSQDGLETQYF	TGCGCCAGCAGCCAGGACGGGTTGGAGACCCAGTACTTC
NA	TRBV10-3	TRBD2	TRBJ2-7	CAISETTSGRGRSSYEQYF	TGTGCCATCAGTGAGACGACTAGCGGGAGGGGCCGAAGCTCCTACGAGCAGTACTTC
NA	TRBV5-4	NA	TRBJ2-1	CASSLGLGGNEQFF	TGTGCCAGCAGCTTGGGACTAGGAGGAAATGAGCAGTTCTTC
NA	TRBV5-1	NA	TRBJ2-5	CASRVLGVEETQYF	TGCGCCAGCCGAGTTTTGGGGGTAGAAGAGACCCAGTACTTC
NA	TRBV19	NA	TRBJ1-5	CASSLGQYNQPQHF	TGTGCCAGTAGCCTCGGACAGTACAATCAGCCCCAGCATTTT
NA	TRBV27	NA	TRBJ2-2	CASTGGRGNTGELFF	TGTGCCAGCACCGGGGGGCGGGGGAACACCGGGGAGCTGTTTTTT
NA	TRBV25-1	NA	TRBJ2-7	CASRANVPLYEQYF	TGTGCCAGCAGGGCAAACGTCCCCCTCTACGAGCAGTACTTC
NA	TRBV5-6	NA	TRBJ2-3	CASIRRRIGSDTQYF	TGTGCCAGCATCCGACGGCGGATAGGTTCAGATACGCAGTATTTT
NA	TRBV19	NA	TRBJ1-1	CASSLLGRRATEAFF	TGTGCCAGTAGTCTACTGGGGCGTCGGGCTACTGAAGCTTTCTTT
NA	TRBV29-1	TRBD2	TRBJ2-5	CSVDLAGVEETQYF	TGCAGCGTTGATCTAGCGGGAGTGGAAGAGACCCAGTACTTC
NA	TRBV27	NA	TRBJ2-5	CASSGSSQETQYF	TGTGCCAGCAGCGGGAGTTCCCAAGAGACCCAGTACTTC
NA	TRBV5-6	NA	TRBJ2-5	CASSFSDQTQYF	TGTGCCAGCAGCTTTTCTGATCAGACCCAGTACTTC
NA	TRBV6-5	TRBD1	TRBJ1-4	CASSRGQGNEKLFF	TGTGCCAGCAGTAGGGGACAGGGTAATGAAAAACTGTTTTTT
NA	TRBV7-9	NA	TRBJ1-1	CASSSFATGGKGTEAFF	TGTGCCAGCAGCTCCTTCGCGACTGGGGGGAAAGGCACTGAAGCTTTCTTT